These 8 T cell receptor beta chains originate from one sample sequenced in a study of OX40 agonist ivuxolimab in advanced cancers. The library relied on the immunoSEQ multiplex PCR assay. Sourced from immuneACCESS, this table was stored by TCRdb with only in-frame sequences that have V and J called. A share of the clones is absent; for the studies checked, an unresolved V gene accounts for under half, and the remainder has no known explanation. This sample is represented by approximately 120,000 clones; 80% to 95% of them were singletons. Roughly 0.8% of the sample lies in the top ten. The sample was CD4+ or CD8+ T cells sorted from blood, taken in a trial of the OX40 agonist ivuxolimab. These receptors were obtained from an adult with an advanced solid tumor such as melanoma, head and neck, liver or kidney cancer.

The chain joins TRBV7-2 to TRBJ2-7; D ambiguous. The V and J ends lost 4 bases and 0 bases respectively, with 4 bases between them. Germline-derived CDR1 and CDR2 are SGHTA and FQGNSA. CDR3 size: 12 residues. The CDR3 DNA sequence: TGTGCCAGCAGCTGGAGCTCCTACGAGCAGTACTTC. As protein: CASSWSSYEQYF.

This chain joins TRBV5-1 and TRBJ2-5, with 8 bases aligning to TRBD1. The J call may be faulty, since TRBJ2-7 better matches the DNA end. Germline CDR1 reads SGHRS; CDR2 reads YFSETQ. CDR3 length equals 14 residues. This CDR3 reads CASSVTGATYEQYF. CDR3 in DNA: TGCGCCAGCAGCGTGACAGGGGCGACCTACGAGCAGTACTTC.

This clone showed up just a few times. The rearrangement uses TRBV7-2 and TRBJ2-1; 9 nucleotides align to TRBD2. With 5 bases clipped from V and 3 bases from J, the junction kept 11 bases outside the gene matches. The CDR3 covers 17 residues. The germline V gene has CDR1 SGHTA and CDR2 FQGNSA. CDR3 in DNA: TGTGCCAGCAGCCCATGGGGCGGGAGGGTTGGCTACAATGAGCAGTTCTTC. It yields the protein CASSPWGGRVGYNEQFF.

V gene TRBV7-2 combines with J gene TRBJ1-6; TRBD1 matches at 8 bases. The CDR3 is 16 amino acids. Per the germline V gene, CDR1 is SGHTA and CDR2 is FQGNSA. The trim removed 1 base at V and 9 bases at J, leaving 8 bases unmatched. CDR3 DNA sequence: TGTGCCAGCAGCTTAGGGTCGCCAGGGGGCGGTTCACCCCTCCACTTT. This codes for CASSLGSPGGGSPLHF.

V usage is TRBV19 and J usage is TRBJ2-5; D perhaps matches TRBD2 (6 bases). Trimming cost V 8 bases and J 5 bases, with 15 bases left between them. The CDR3 runs to 13 residues. Looked up from germline, CDR1 is LNHDA and CDR2 is SQIVND (reference sequence). The CDR3 sequence: CASGLGGGETQYF. The CDR3 DNA is TGTGCCAGTGGCTTGGGGGGTGGTGAGACCCAGTACTTC.

The chain combines TRBV2 with TRBJ2-2; 8 bases align to TRBD2. Unmatched junction bases numbered 5, after V lost 6 bases and J lost 5 bases. Germline V gene data show CDR1 as SNHLY and CDR2 as FYNNEI. The CDR3 runs to 14 residues. The CDR3, as DNA: TGTGCCAGCAGAGGTGTAGCGGGGACCGGGGAGCTGTTTTTT. This sequence encodes CASRGVAGTGELFF.

This chain connects TRBV7-2 to TRBJ1-2; D is undetermined. The germline V gene encodes CDR1 SGHTA and CDR2 FQGNSA. This CDR3 spans 15 amino acids. V lost 0 bases and J lost 0, with 8 bases in between. CDR3 nucleotide sequence: TGTGCCAGCAGCTTAGCGGGAGGCGCTAACTATGGCTACACCTTC. Translated, it gives CASSLAGGANYGYTF.

The V and J genes are TRBV6-5 and TRBJ1-1; TRBD1 matches 7 bases. V dropped 6 bases and J dropped 0; count of bases not matched to a gene: 4. From germline, CDR1 is MNHEY and CDR2 SVGAGI. The CDR3 contains 14 residues. CDR3 DNA: TGTGCCAGCAGGCCCAGGGGGATGAACACTGAAGCTTTCTTT. It specifies CASRPRGMNTEAFF.